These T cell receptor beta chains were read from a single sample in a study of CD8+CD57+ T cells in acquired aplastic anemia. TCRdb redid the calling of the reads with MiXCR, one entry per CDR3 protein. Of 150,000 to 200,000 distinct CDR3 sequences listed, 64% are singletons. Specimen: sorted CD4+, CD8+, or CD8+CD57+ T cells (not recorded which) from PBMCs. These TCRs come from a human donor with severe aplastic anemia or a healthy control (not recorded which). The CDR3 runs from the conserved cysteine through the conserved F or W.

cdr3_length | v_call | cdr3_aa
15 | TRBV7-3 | CASSLSESDGTEAFF
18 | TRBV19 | CASSPLAPSDRGNYGYTF
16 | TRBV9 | CASSQTASFSTDTQCF
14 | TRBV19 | CASRLTGGPDTQYF
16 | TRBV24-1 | CATSERTSSSYNEQFF
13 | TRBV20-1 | CSARAEANYGYTF
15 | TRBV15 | CATSRDQGAGQPQHF
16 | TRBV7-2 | CASSTQQGWRQETQYF
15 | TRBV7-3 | CASNLQGVGTDTQYF
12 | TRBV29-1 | CSFGTGGYEQYF
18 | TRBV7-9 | CASRSYGTEERGYNEQFF
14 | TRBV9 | CASSAVQGTDTQYF
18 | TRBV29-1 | CSVEADSTGPAGGNTVYF
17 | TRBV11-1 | CASSLALRDRAITEAFF
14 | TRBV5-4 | CASSLRGRTDTQYF
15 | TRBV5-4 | CASSLLQGARYEQYF
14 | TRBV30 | CAWSVLRSYNEQFF
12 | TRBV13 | CASSLGGQPQHF
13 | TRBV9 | CASSVSRNNEQFF
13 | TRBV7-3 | CASSPDRGRGYTF
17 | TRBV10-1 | CASSEPVRGQGRYEQYF
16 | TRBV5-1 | CASTRWASSDGTEAFF
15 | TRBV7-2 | CASSPSGGAQETQYF
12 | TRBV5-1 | CASSLEGAEAFF
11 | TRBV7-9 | CASSSGRDNTF
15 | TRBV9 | CASSVGEASSYEQYF
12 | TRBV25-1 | CASSLAIGEQFF
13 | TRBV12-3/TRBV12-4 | CASSRLGTDTQYF
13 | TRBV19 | CATSDRGGSPLHF
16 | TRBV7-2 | CASSQGAGGSVKTQYF
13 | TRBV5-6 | CASSLTWNTEAFF